This T cell receptor (beta chain) emerged from a study of regulatory T cells in long-lasting Graves disease. Per germline, CDR1 DFQATT and CDR2 SNEGSKA (reference sequence). This CDR3 comprises 14 residues. Trimming stripped 5 bases from V and 0 bases from J, with 11 bases between. Sequencing libraries for TCR beta were prepared with iRepertoire HTBI primers and Arm-PCR of CDR3 regions. TCRdb itself ran the multiplex PCR reads through MiXCR, one entry per CDR3 protein. The sample holds about 240,000 distinct CDR3 sequences, 20% to 25% seen once. Time point in this sample: newly diagnosed GD, antithyroid drugs for less than 3 months. RNA from PBMCs was the source of the TCR library. The EDTA tubes were filled with roughly 10 milliliters of drawn peripheral blood. Study-wide points: TCR diversity was lower in persistent Graves' patients (versus newly diagnosed ones). Preferential use of TRBV28, TRBJ1-2 and TRBJ2-5 was seen in persistent disease.

This clonotype was seen a few times. The target antigen is unknown. The source was peripheral blood mononuclear cells (PBMCs), collected at new diagnosis, from a patient treated with antithyroid drugs. The origin of this receptor is a female donor with Graves disease. The rearrangement joins TRBV20-1 to TRBJ1-5; no definite D call. CDR3 protein: CSASNSNSNQPQHF. CDR3 in DNA: TGCAGTGCTTCGAACTCTAATAGCAATCAGCCCCAGCATTTT.